These 4 T cell receptor beta chains were all obtained from the same sample, sequenced in a study of blood T cell repertoires in COVID-19. TCRdb's copy holds only in-frame clones and misses some; the assay was immunoSEQ multiplex PCR. This table has about 260,000 clones, 80% to 90% appearing once. Specimen: PBMCs or T cells enriched from blood (not recorded which). Receptor source: a woman in her late teens or twenties who had recovered from COVID-19.

The chain is built from TRBV4-1 and TRBJ1-6; D is perhaps TRBD1 (6 bases). The CDR3 extends over 18 amino acids. Trimming removed 0 bases at V and 7 bases at J, with 19 bases between. Germline-derived CDR1 and CDR2 are MGHRA and YSYEKL. The CDR3 loop reads CASSQDRGGPGANSPLHF. CDR3 coding DNA: TGCGCCAGCAGCCAAGATCGGGGGGGGCCCGGGGCCAATTCACCCCTCCACTTT.

The CDR3, as DNA: TGTGCCAGCAGCGTGACTAGCGGGCAGGATGAGCAGTTCTTC. Translation: CASSVTSGQDEQFF. The rearrangement links TRBV9 to TRBJ2-1; TRBD2 matches at 10 bases. This CDR3 is 14 amino acids long. J lost 8 bases, V lost 2 bases, and 4 bases had no gene match. Per the germline V gene, CDR1 is SGDLS and CDR2 is YYNGEE. The complete variable domain, with remaining parts taken from reference TRBV9 and TRBJ2-1, reads DSGVTQTPKHLITATGQRVTLRCSPRSGDLSVYWYQQSLDQGLQFLIQYYNGEERAKGNILERFSAQQFPDLHSELNLSSLELGDSALYFCASSVTSGQDEQFFGPGTRLTVL.

CDR3 amino acids: CASSQDPPNSNQPQHF. The CDR3 DNA follows: TGTGCCAGCAGCCAAGATCCCCCAAATAGCAATCAGCCCCAGCATTTT. This sequence joins TRBV3-1 (or the pseudogene TRBV3-2) and TRBJ1-5; D gene unclear. Germline-derived CDR1 and CDR2 are LGHDT and YNNKEL (reference sequence). Trimming cost V 0 bases and J 0 bases, with 9 bases left between them. The CDR3 consists of 16 residues.

The V gene is TRBV11-1, the J gene TRBJ2-7; the D is unclear. The V and J ends lost 3 bases and 8 bases respectively, with 20 bases between them. Per germline, CDR1 SGHAT and CDR2 FQDESV (reference sequence). This CDR3 spans 15 amino acids. Written as DNA, the CDR3 is TGTGCCAGCAGCTTTTTGTCACGGCAGGAAGCAAAGCAGTACTTC. Translation gives CASSFLSRQEAKQYF.